Described below is a single TCR beta chain sequence and its context. What it recognizes is unknown. This record comes from a study of early stage breast cancer tumors. Background on the study: Most invasive tumors, twelve of 16, were ER+/PR+/HER2-. Among about twelve ER+/PR+/HER2- tumors, eight were ductal, four lobular. Whole-study results and caveats: Enriched TCRB sequences shared across patients were mostly commonly generated sequences.

Each sample had two DNA replicates, 0.5 ug blood or about 1.5 ug tissue. TCRdb keeps only in-frame clones here, not all; method: immunoSEQ multiplex PCR. The sample has some 70,000 clones, more than 60% seen once. V shed 6 bases and J shed 8 bases, with 25 bases lying between them. CDR1 MDHEN and CDR2 SYDVKM come from the germline V gene. The CDR3 runs to 17 residues. Sequences were obtained from blood. This receptor was identified in a person aged 55 to 70 with breast cancer. V is TRBV28 and J is TRBJ1-4; TRBD1 is a possible D gene (5 bases). CDR3 sequence (DNA): TGTGCCAGCAGCCCTCAGGGAATTAATATGTGGGGAGAAAAACTGTTTTTT. Its protein product is CASSPQGINMWGEKLFF.